The clone carrying this T cell receptor beta chain was observed at least ten times. Its antigen is currently unknown. TCRdb itself ran the 5' RACE reads through MiXCR, one entry per CDR3 protein. The data hold about 110,000 distinct CDR3 sequences, with 8.4% observed a single time. This record belongs to a study of T cells after yellow fever vaccination. Study context: Preparing low-cell-number fractions relied on SMART-Seq v4 Ultra Low Input. General study findings and limits: A weaker but faster secondary response was observed, peaking on day 5 versus 15.

The CDR3 sequence is 14 residues long. The germline V and J ends were trimmed by 5 bases and 2 bases, with 13 bases remaining between them. Germline values: CDR1 SGHAT, CDR2 FQNNGV. This TCR came from a man aged 30 to 45 who received the YFV17D yellow fever vaccine. The chain couples TRBV11-2 to TRBJ2-7, with D maybe TRBD1 (5 bases). Source: CD8+ T cells sorted from PBMCs, taken 45 days after the yellow fever booster vaccination. The CDR3 region has the DNA TGTGCCAGCAGCGTCGACAGTAACCCCTACGAGCAGTACTTC. It yields the protein CASSVDSNPYEQYF.